The 13 T cell receptor beta chains below come from one sample, sequenced in a study of T cell changes during pregnancy in multiple sclerosis. Measured with immunoSEQ multiplex PCR; TCRdb has only the in-frame clones, and not every one. The table lists over 25,000 clones, roughly 91% of them singletons. The sequences come from CD8+ T cells from peripheral blood mononuclear cells, collected before pregnancy. These receptors were taken from a female donor with multiple sclerosis, enrolled in a pregnancy study.

CDR3 sequence reads: CASTRAPGGISYNEQFF. The CDR3 DNA is TGCGCCAGCACCCGGGCGCCGGGAGGGATCTCCTACAATGAGCAGTTCTTC. The chain recombines TRBV4-1 with TRBJ2-1; 8 nucleotides line up with TRBD2. CDR3 size: 17 residues. The V gene's germline CDR1 is MGHRA and CDR2 YSYEKL. V dropped 7 bases and J dropped 0; count of bases not matched to a gene: 11.

This clone came up once. V is TRBV4-1 and J is TRBJ1-3, with D unclear. The V and J ends lost 0 bases and 4 bases respectively, with 7 bases between them. Germline CDR1 reads MGHRA; CDR2 reads YSYEKL. This CDR3 has 14 residues. The CDR3 sequence: CASSQDRRGNTIYF. As DNA, the CDR3 is TGCGCCAGCAGCCAAGATCGGCGGGGAAACACCATATATTTT.

The chain joins TRBV1 to TRBJ2-3; the table's D call, TRBD2, has no DNA check behind it. TRBV1 counts as a pseudogene. The CDR3 spans 17 residues. Here the CDR3 reads CTSSQVLVSGLTDTQYF. The CDR3, as DNA: TGCACCAGCAGCCAAGTCCTGGTTAGCGGACTCACAGATACGCAGTATTTT.

This clone is a singleton in its sample. The chain combines TRBV2 with TRBJ1-1; 7 nucleotides line up with TRBD1. Per the germline V gene, CDR1 is SNHLY and CDR2 is FYNNEI. J gave up 0 bases and V 8 bases, and 9 bases lay outside the gene matches. The CDR3 consists of 15 residues. DNA of the CDR3: TGTGCCAGCTACCAACCGGGACAGCTGAACACTGAAGCTTTCTTT. Encoded protein: CASYQPGQLNTEAFF.

This clone showed up just once. The chain carries TRBV7-8 and TRBJ2-1; 11 bases are shared with TRBD2. Germline V CDR1 and CDR2: SGHVS, FQNEAQ. The CDR3 spans 14 residues. V lost 5 bases and J lost 6; bases outside the gene matches: 3. The CDR3 DNA follows: TGTGCCAGCAGCGTTAGCGGGGGGGCCAATGAGCAGTTCTTC. Its protein product is CASSVSGGANEQFF.

The CDR3 sequence is CASSVAGAGHEEQYF. The CDR3 DNA reads TGTGCCAGCAGCGTAGCTGGGGCAGGGCATGAGGAGCAGTACTTC. The rearrangement uses TRBV9 and TRBJ2-7; D is possibly TRBD1 (5 bases). Germline V gene data show CDR1 as SGDLS and CDR2 as YYNGEE. Trimming stripped 0 bases from V and 7 bases from J, with 17 bases between. The CDR3 extends over 15 amino acids.

This clone has only one observation. The gene calls are TRBV14 and TRBJ2-7; D may be TRBD2 (6 bases). This CDR3 comprises 16 residues. Germline loops: CDR1 SGHDN, CDR2 FVKESK. V dropped 5 bases and J dropped 0 bases, with 17 bases sitting between them. The CDR3 region has the DNA TGTGCCAGCAGCTTACAAATGGGCGGGATCTCCTACGAGCAGTACTTC. It codes for CASSLQMGGISYEQYF.

The chain combines TRBV10-3 with TRBJ2-3; 15 bases line up with TRBD2. The length of the CDR3 is 23 residues. From germline, CDR1 is ENHRY and CDR2 SYGVKD. V gave up 3 bases and J gave up 2 bases; unmatched junction bases: 21. The CDR3 sequence is CAISDPGGLAGGRGFTTTDTQYF. CDR3 nucleotides: TGTGCCATCAGTGACCCAGGGGGACTAGCGGGGGGCCGGGGGTTCACCACCACAGATACGCAGTATTTT.

This sequence joins TRBV6-1 and TRBJ1-1; D unclear. The V end was cut by 1 base, the J end by 4 bases, with 13 bases between. Germline CDR1 is MNHNS and CDR2 is SASEGT. This CDR3 spans 15 amino acids. The CDR3 here is CASSEEEAASTEAFF. The CDR3 DNA sequence: TGTGCCAGCAGTGAAGAGGAGGCTGCTTCCACTGAAGCTTTCTTT.

This clone has only one observation. V usage is TRBV2 and J usage is TRBJ1-2; 8 nucleotides line up with TRBD1. Germline V CDR1 and CDR2: SNHLY, FYNNEI. After removal of 7 bases from V and 6 bases from J, the junction contained 10 bases not matched to a gene. This CDR3 is 14 amino acids long. CDR3 in DNA: TGTGCCAGCACCCCTCTTCAGGGGGCGGATGGCTACACCTTC. This codes for CASTPLQGADGYTF.

The chain joins TRBV27 to TRBJ1-2; 8 nucleotides line up with TRBD1. CDR1 is MNHEY and CDR2 is SMNVEV in the germline V gene (reference sequence). Trimming at V came to 0 bases and at J to 2 bases, leaving 5 bases not matched to a gene. This CDR3 region has 16 residues. In nucleotides, the CDR3 is TGTGCCAGCAGTTTATCGTCCGGGACAGGAAACTATGGCTACACCTTC. It yields the protein CASSLSSGTGNYGYTF.

J is TRBJ2-1 and V is TRBV4-3; possible D gene TRBD2, 5 bases. The germline V and J ends were trimmed by 4 bases and 4 bases, with 23 bases remaining between them. This CDR3 is 18 amino acids long. CDR1 LGHNA and CDR2 YSLEER come from the germline V gene. The CDR3 nucleotides read TGCGCCAGCAGCCCCCTCGGTCGTACGGGGATCTTATACAATGAGCAGTTCTTC. It codes for CASSPLGRTGILYNEQFF.

This rearrangement joins TRBV7-8 to TRBJ1-2; D unclear. This CDR3 has 13 residues. The germline V gene encodes CDR1 SGHVS and CDR2 FQNEAQ. The ends were cut back, 2 bases at V and 8 bases at J, with 12 bases in the middle. In DNA, the CDR3 is TGTGCCAGCAGCTTACTATCCGAGGGAGGCTACACCTTC. Amino acid sequence: CASSLLSEGGYTF.